What follows is one TCR beta chain and its context. This CDR3 comprises 14 residues. Libraries were prepared by immunoSEQ multiplex PCR; TCRdb keeps only in-frame clonotypes and omits some of them. This table has about 83,000 clones, about 84% appearing once. This record comes from a study of blood T cell repertoires in COVID-19. Turning to the study itself: Samples came from the United States, Italy and Spain, spanning acute and convalescent COVID-19. T cells, B-cell-depleted T cells, or PBMCs provided the cDNA or gDNA that served as material.

The chain links TRBV21-1 to TRBJ2-7; no DNA check was done on the table's D call, TRBD1. TRBV21-1 is designated a pseudogene. The source material was peripheral blood. The receptor was isolated from a man aged 50-59 years with active COVID-19. CDR3 bases: TGTGCCAGCAGCGGACGACAGGGCGGCTACGAGCAGTACTTC. It codes for CASSGRQGGYEQYF.